Listed below are T cell receptor beta chains from one sample, sequenced in a study of CD8 T cells in ankylosing spondylitis. TCRdb analysed the 5' RACE reads with MiXCR anew, one entry per CDR3 protein. The data show about 69,000 distinct CDR3 sequences, under 5.5% seen once. The specimen sequenced was blood, either unsorted or a sorted T cell fraction (not recorded which). These receptor sequences come from a male donor with ankylosing spondylitis or in good health (not recorded which). Both conserved end residues are part of each CDR3. D genes are given only for firm matches. Clone size is not always given. Where it is, it says once, few, many or a class for expanded clones.

d_gene,v_gene,abundance,j_gene,CDR3aa,CDR3nt
TRBD1,TRBV12-3/TRBV12-4,many,TRBJ2-7,CASSWTGTGTVHEQYF,TGTGCCAGCAGTTGGACAGGAACAGGGACCGTCCACGAGCAGTACTTC
TRBD2,TRBV5-1,many,TRBJ2-7,CASSLDVPSGAHTYEQYF,TGCGCCAGCAGCTTGGATGTTCCTAGCGGGGCCCATACCTACGAGCAGTACTTC
TRBD1,TRBV5-1,many,TRBJ1-1,CASSSVTGPNTEAFF,TGCGCCAGCAGCTCCGTGACAGGGCCAAACACTGAAGCTTTCTTT
TRBD1,TRBV4-1,many,TRBJ1-2,CASSKSGTGRRDGYTF,TGCGCCAGCAGCAAGTCCGGGACAGGGCGTCGAGATGGCTACACCTTC
NA,TRBV7-8,many,TRBJ2-3,CASSWTGSTDTQYF,TGTGCCAGCAGCTGGACGGGGAGCACAGATACGCAGTATTTT
NA,TRBV7-8,many,TRBJ2-7,CASSSRRGADYEQYF,TGTGCCAGCAGCTCTCGGAGGGGGGCAGATTACGAGCAGTACTTC
NA,TRBV15,many,TRBJ2-1,CATSTIDRYPFNEQFF,TGTGCCACCAGCACCATTGACAGGTACCCCTTCAATGAGCAGTTCTTC
NA,TRBV29-1,many,TRBJ1-1,CSVPKGGRGNTEAFF,TGCAGCGTTCCAAAAGGGGGGCGCGGGAACACTGAAGCTTTCTTT
NA,TRBV11-1,NA,TRBJ2-1,CASSFTTQGKGQFF,TGTGCCAGCAGCTTCACCACCCAGGGTAAAGGGCAGTTCTTC
NA,TRBV12-3/TRBV12-4,many,TRBJ2-2,CASRLGWVNTGELFF,TGTGCCAGCAGACTGGGGTGGGTGAACACCGGGGAGCTGTTTTTT
TRBD2,TRBV7-8,many,TRBJ2-1,CASSLVASGGTYNEQFF,TGTGCCAGCAGCTTAGTCGCTAGCGGGGGTACCTACAATGAGCAGTTCTTC
TRBD2,TRBV7-8,many,TRBJ2-1,CASSLPTSGGPSSSYNEQFF,TGTGCCAGCAGCCTTCCGACTAGCGGGGGGCCCTCGAGCTCCTACAATGAGCAGTTCTTC
NA,TRBV20-1,many,TRBJ2-5,CSAIPQPTGGHGTQYF,TGCAGTGCTATACCGCAACCGACTGGGGGCCACGGGACCCAGTACTTC
NA,TRBV28,many,TRBJ2-7,CASSFKRYEQYF,TGTGCCAGCAGTTTCAAGAGATACGAGCAGTACTTC
TRBD2,TRBV7-6,many,TRBJ2-1,CASSTGLDSYNEQFF,TGTGCCAGCAGTACAGGACTAGACTCCTACAATGAGCAGTTCTTC
NA,TRBV5-6,few,TRBJ1-1,CASSLVTGFAEAFF,TGTGCCAGCAGCTTGGTGACGGGATTCGCTGAAGCTTTCTTT
NA,TRBV20-1,NA,TRBJ2-7,CSARAPGNGNEQYF,TGCAGTGCTAGAGCTCCGGGGAATGGAAACGAGCAGTACTTC
NA,TRBV9,many,TRBJ2-7,CASSVGRGSYEQYF,TGTGCCAGCAGCGTAGGACGAGGGTCCTACGAGCAGTACTTC
NA,TRBV6-2/TRBV6-3,many,TRBJ2-1,CASSYSWSINEQFF,TGTGCCAGCAGTTACTCGTGGAGCATCAATGAGCAGTTCTTC
NA,TRBV29-1,many,TRBJ1-1,CSVVIQLNTEAFF,TGCAGCGTTGTTATACAGTTGAACACTGAAGCTTTCTTT
NA,TRBV2,many,TRBJ2-7,CASSEARFHAGFF,TGTGCCAGCAGTGAAGCCCGGTTTCATGCTGGATTCTTC
TRBD1,TRBV5-1,many,TRBJ2-5,CASTSQGARETQYF,TGCGCCAGCACGAGTCAGGGGGCGCGAGAGACCCAGTACTTC
NA,TRBV20-1,many,TRBJ2-7,CSAEGSSYEQYF,TGCAGTGCTGAGGGGAGCTCCTACGAGCAGTACTTC
NA,TRBV30,many,TRBJ2-1,CAWSVPGAVTYNEQFF,TGTGCCTGGAGTGTACCCGGAGCGGTGACCTACAATGAGCAGTTCTTC
NA,TRBV5-6,many,TRBJ2-5,CASSLGPSQETQYF,TGTGCCAGCAGCTTGGGCCCATCCCAAGAGACCCAGTACTTC
TRBD1,TRBV11-2,many,TRBJ2-3,CASSLVEGAPDTQYF,TGTGCCAGCAGCTTAGTAGAGGGGGCCCCCGATACGCAGTATTTT
TRBD2,TRBV14,many,TRBJ2-7,CASSPWTSGGEQYF,TGTGCCAGCAGCCCCTGGACTAGCGGGGGCGAGCAGTACTTC
NA,TRBV29-1,many,TRBJ2-1,CSVENRKGGDEQFF,TGCAGCGTTGAAAACAGGAAGGGGGGAGATGAGCAGTTCTTC
TRBD1,TRBV29-1,many,TRBJ2-1,CSVDRQGAYNEQFF,TGCAGCGTTGATCGGCAGGGGGCCTACAATGAGCAGTTCTTC
NA,TRBV12-3/TRBV12-4,many,TRBJ2-7,CASSLIATEQYF,TGTGCCAGCAGTTTAATAGCCACCGAGCAGTACTTC
TRBD1,TRBV5-1,many,TRBJ2-2,CASSLGQATGELFF,TGCGCCAGCAGCCTTGGACAGGCCACCGGGGAGCTGTTTTTT
TRBD1,TRBV20-1,NA,TRBJ2-3,CSGTDGTGVITSTDTQYF,TGCAGCGGAACCGACGGGACAGGGGTTATCACTAGCACAGATACGCAGTATTTT
TRBD2,TRBV20-1,many,TRBJ2-1,CSAGGTSGANEQFF,TGCAGTGCTGGCGGGACTAGCGGGGCCAATGAGCAGTTCTTC
NA,TRBV9,many,TRBJ2-7,CASSVDSSYEQYF,TGTGCCAGCAGCGTGGACAGTTCCTACGAGCAGTACTTC
NA,TRBV7-2,many,TRBJ2-4,CASSFEVGDIQYF,TGTGCCAGCAGCTTCGAGGTTGGGGACATTCAGTACTTC
NA,TRBV6-5,many,TRBJ2-7,CASSYVSRGSYEQYF,TGTGCCAGCAGTTATGTGTCGCGGGGCTCCTACGAGCAGTACTTC
NA,TRBV10-3,many,TRBJ1-1,CAISEQGTDTEAFF,TGTGCCATCAGTGAGCAGGGTACGGACACTGAAGCTTTCTTT
NA,TRBV6-4,many,TRBJ2-7,CASSDFKGSPCYEQYF,TGTGCCAGCAGTGACTTCAAGGGCTCTCCCTGCTACGAGCAGTACTTC
NA,TRBV10-3,many,TRBJ2-3,CAISDGTDTQYF,TGTGCCATCAGCGATGGTACAGATACGCAGTATTTT
NA,TRBV12-3/TRBV12-4,many,TRBJ2-3,CASSWSGTTDTQYF,TGTGCCAGCAGTTGGTCCGGGACCACAGATACGCAGTATTTT